Listed here are 28 T cell receptor beta chains from one sample, sequenced in a study of T cell responses to AZD1222 COVID-19 vaccine. TCRdb's copy holds only in-frame clones and misses some; the assay was immunoSEQ multiplex PCR. This table has roughly 150,000 clones, approximately 90% appearing once. The specimen comprised peripheral blood, sampled 28 days after the second AZD1222 dose. These receptors all stem from an adult who received the AZD1222 COVID-19 vaccine.

The chain employs TRBV5-4 and TRBJ2-3; a possible D gene is TRBD2 (6 bases). CDR1 is SGHNT and CDR2 is YYREEE in the germline V gene (reference sequence). Trimming took off 0 bases at V and 4 bases at J, with 9 bases between the two ends. This CDR3 has 14 residues. The CDR3 DNA follows: TGTGCCAGCAGCTTGGCGGACTACTCAGATACGCAGTATTTT. Its translation: CASSLADYSDTQYF.

This chain joins TRBV28 and TRBJ2-7; D perhaps matches TRBD1 (5 bases). The V gene lost 5 bases and the J gene lost 4 bases, with 15 bases spanning the gap. The CDR3 length is 14 residues. Germline CDR1 reads MDHEN; CDR2 reads SYDVKM. The CDR3: CASSPSGSKYEQYF. The CDR3, as DNA: TGTGCCAGCAGTCCGTCAGGGTCAAAATACGAGCAGTACTTC.

V usage is TRBV7-9 and J usage is TRBJ1-1; 8 bases map to TRBD1. This CDR3 has 15 amino acids. The germline V gene has CDR1 SEHNR and CDR2 FQNEAQ (reference sequence). V was pared by 1 base and J by 2 bases, with 3 bases of the junction left unmatched. The CDR3 nucleotides read TGTGCCAGCAGCTTAGAGACAGGGGTTAACACTGAAGCTTTCTTT. It codes for CASSLETGVNTEAFF.

The V gene is TRBV18, the J gene TRBJ2-1, with D uncertain. V was cut by 1 base and J by 9 bases, with 16 bases left in between. The germline CDR1 and CDR2 sequences are KGHSH and LQKENI. This CDR3 is built from 15 residues. CDR3 coding DNA: TGTGCCAGCTCACCACTGGGTGGGTTCGCCGGTGAGCAGTTCTTC. It translates to CASSPLGGFAGEQFF.

The rearrangement uses TRBV7-3 and TRBJ2-3, with unresolved D. V was trimmed by 5 bases and J by 4 bases, leaving 10 bases between them. CDR3 size: 13 residues. The V gene's germline CDR1 is SGHTA and CDR2 FQGTGA. The CDR3 sequence: CASSPRLPDTQYF. CDR3 nucleotides: TGTGCCAGCAGCCCCAGACTCCCAGATACGCAGTATTTT.

This clone was seen once. CDR3 bases: TGTGCCAGCAGCTTCCGGGCAGGGGAGTGGAATGAGCAGTTCTTC. Its protein product is CASSFRAGEWNEQFF. The chain employs TRBV7-2 and TRBJ2-1, with D tentatively TRBD1 (6 bases). The CDR3 extends over 15 amino acids. Germline CDR1 reads SGHTA; CDR2 reads FQGNSA. The germline V and J ends were trimmed by 3 bases and 7 bases, with 16 bases remaining between them.

Points on this clone: One end of the junction fails to match germline, which may point to a read error. Other DNA sequences within the sample encode an identical CDR3. The J gene is TRBJ2-7, the V gene TRBV27; D is ambiguous. The CDR3 is 16 residues long. Germline CDR1 and CDR2: MNHEY and SMNVEV (reference sequence). The DNA for the CDR3 is TGTGCCAGCAGTTTAGGTAGCCCCTCTCTAACCTACGAACAGTACTTC. This translates into CASSLGSPSLTYEQYF.

The chain employs TRBV5-1 and TRBJ1-4, with 7 bases matching TRBD1. In germline, CDR1 is SGHRS, CDR2 YFSETQ. This CDR3 is 14 amino acids long. V lost 4 bases to trimming and J lost 6 bases; unmatched junction nucleotides: 6. CDR3 sequence (DNA): TGCGCCAGCAGCGTAAACAGGGGATATGAAAAACTGTTTTTT. Protein: CASSVNRGYEKLFF.

Concerning this clone itself: The same CDR3 can be traced to other DNA sequences in this sample. This chain connects TRBV27 to TRBJ1-1, with 7 nucleotides matching TRBD1. The V gene's germline CDR1 is MNHEY and CDR2 SMNVEV (reference sequence). V was clipped by 5 bases and J by 4 bases; unmatched bases: 1. This CDR3 has 12 amino acids. The CDR3 region is CASSPGGTEAFF. The CDR3 coding sequence is TGTGCCAGCAGTCCAGGGGGCACTGAAGCTTTCTTT.

The chain joins TRBV30 to TRBJ2-7, with TRBD1 identical over 11 bases. The CDR3 extends over 13 amino acids. J gave up 5 bases and V 7 bases, and 7 bases lay outside the gene matches. Germline V gene lookup returns CDR1 GTSNPN and CDR2 SVGIG (reference sequence). The CDR3 spells CALPGQGVHEQYF. For the CDR3, the DNA is TGTGCCTTGCCGGGACAGGGGGTCCACGAGCAGTACTTC. Together with reference TRBV30 and TRBJ2-7, the CDR3 gives the full variable domain: SQTIHQWPATLVQPVGSPLSLECTVEGTSNPNLYWYRQAAGRGLQLLFYSVGIGQISSEVPQNLSASRPQDRQFILSSKKLLLSDSGFYLCALPGQGVHEQYFGPGTRLTVT.

This chain links TRBV2 with TRBJ1-3; D not certain. Trimming shortened V by 1 base and J by 0 bases, and 13 bases separated the two germline ends. CDR1 and CDR2 (germline): SNHLY, FYNNEI. CDR3 size: 17 residues. In DNA form, the CDR3 reads TGTGCCAGCAGTGAAGGAGGAGGCCTTTCCTCTGGAAACACCATATATTTT. This gives the protein CASSEGGGLSSGNTIYF.

This sequence joins TRBV11-2 and TRBJ1-6; 10 bases are a match to TRBD1. CDR3 length: 17 residues. Germline V gives CDR1 SGHAT, CDR2 FQNNGV. V trimming: 3 bases; J trimming: 2 bases; junction bases outside the gene matches: 4. CDR3 residues: CASSFAGTGAYNSPLHF. The CDR3 DNA sequence: TGTGCCAGCAGCTTCGCCGGGACAGGGGCCTATAATTCACCCCTCCACTTT.

The table lists this clone with a count of one. The chain has TRBV3-1 (or the pseudogene TRBV3-2) and TRBJ2-5; weak D call: TRBD1 (5 bases). The germline V gene has CDR1 LGHDT and CDR2 YNNKEL (reference sequence). CDR3 size: 13 residues. V was trimmed by 8 bases and J by 5 bases, leaving 15 bases between them. The CDR3 DNA reads as TGTGCCAGCGAAGGGGCTGGATGGGAGACCCAGTACTTC. Its translation is CASEGAGWETQYF.

The chain has TRBV5-6 and TRBJ2-3; the D gene could be TRBD1 or TRBD2 (5 bases each). Trimming removed 4 bases at V and 1 base at J, with 10 bases between. The CDR3 is 14 residues long. CDR1 and CDR2 from the germline V gene are SGHDT and YYEEEE. As DNA, the CDR3 is TGTGCCAGCAGCCCGGTGGGGGGCACAGATACGCAGTATTTT. Translating gives CASSPVGGTDTQYF.

This clone is a singleton in its sample. This chain joins TRBV11-2 and TRBJ1-3; D gene unclear. Deletions cut 1 base from V and 2 bases from J, with 12 bases between. The CDR3 length is 16 residues. From germline, CDR1 is SGHAT and CDR2 FQNNGV. The DNA for the CDR3 is TGTGCCAGCAGCTTAGCCGGCCGGGTTACTGGAAACACCATATATTTT. This sequence encodes CASSLAGRVTGNTIYF.

The V and J genes are TRBV13 and TRBJ1-1, with 8 bases fitting TRBD1. The CDR3 covers 16 residues. The V segment lost 5 bases and the J segment 0 bases; nucleotides outside the gene matches: 8. CDR1 and CDR2 (germline): PRHDT, FYEKMQ (reference sequence). CDR3 loop: CASSPGQGDMNTEAFF. CDR3 sequence (DNA): TGTGCCAGCAGCCCTGGACAGGGAGACATGAACACTGAAGCTTTCTTT.

The chain employs TRBV28 and TRBJ1-5, with D possibly TRBD1 on 6 matching bases. V lost 4 bases, J lost 3 bases, and 10 bases lay in between. CDR1 is MDHEN, CDR2 SYDVKM, per germline. The CDR3 is made up of 14 amino acids. CDR3 coding DNA: TGTGCCAGCAGTTCTACAGGGCACAATCAGCCCCAGCATTTT. Its protein product is CASSSTGHNQPQHF.

The V call is TRBV24-1, the J call TRBJ2-1, with a possible D match to TRBD2 (5 bases). This CDR3 comprises 16 residues. Germline V gene data show CDR1 as KGHDR and CDR2 as SFDVKD. The germline V and J ends were trimmed by 5 bases and 3 bases, with 16 bases remaining between them. CDR3 nucleotides: TGTGCCACCAGTGGTGCTAGCTCTCGCGGCTACAATGAGCAGTTCTTC. Translated, it gives CATSGASSRGYNEQFF.

The chain recombines TRBV19 with TRBJ1-5; TRBD1 might be the D (6 bases). The CDR3 contains 12 residues. Trimming left V 8 bases short and J 4 bases short, with 9 bases between. Germline V gene lookup returns CDR1 LNHDA and CDR2 SQIVND (reference sequence). The CDR3 sequence is CASGGPNQPQHF. The CDR3 nucleotides are TGTGCCAGTGGGGGGCCAAATCAGCCCCAGCATTTT.

This sequence joins TRBV27 and TRBJ2-1, with 12 positions matching TRBD2. Germline trimming cut 3 bases from V and 1 base from J; bases unmatched to any gene: 7. The CDR3 runs to 18 residues. Germline lookup yields CDR1 MNHEY and CDR2 SMNVEV (reference sequence). DNA of the CDR3: TGTGCCAGCAGTTTTAGGACTAGCGGGATTGGGTCCTACAATGAGCAGTTCTTC. Amino acid sequence: CASSFRTSGIGSYNEQFF.

The chain combines TRBV10-3 with TRBJ1-1, with TRBD1 as a possible D gene (6 bases). There are 14 residues in the CDR3. V lost 5 bases to trimming and J lost 1 base, with 11 bases between them. Germline V gene data show CDR1 as ENHRY and CDR2 as SYGVKD. DNA for the CDR3: TGTGCCATCAGTACAGGGCAGGGGAACACTGAAGCTTTCTTT. This encodes CAISTGQGNTEAFF.

The chain combines TRBV3-1 (or the pseudogene TRBV3-2) with TRBJ2-7; possible D gene TRBD2, 5 bases. The CDR3 length is 15 residues. V was shortened by 1 base and J by 4 bases, with 14 bases between the two germline ends. CDR1 is LGHDT, CDR2 YNNKEL, per germline (reference sequence). The DNA of the CDR3 is TGTGCCAGCAGCCAAGGCCCGGGGATGCTATACGAGCAGTACTTC. This sequence encodes CASSQGPGMLYEQYF.

The rearrangement links TRBV6-5 to TRBJ1-1; TRBD1 might be the D (6 bases). Per the germline V gene, CDR1 is MNHEY and CDR2 is SVGAGI. V lost 6 bases to trimming and J lost 5 bases, with 13 bases between them. This CDR3 is built from 13 residues. The CDR3, as DNA: TGTGCCAGCAGACCCAGGGGTAGGACTGAAGCTTTCTTT. This sequence encodes CASRPRGRTEAFF.

This clone was found a few times. The CDR3 sequence: CASSLELGGEGEQFF. The CDR3 bases are TGCGCCAGCAGCTTGGAACTGGGTGGAGAAGGGGAGCAGTTCTTC. V gene TRBV5-1 combines with J gene TRBJ2-1, with no clear D. CDR1 and CDR2 (germline): SGHRS, YFSETQ. Between the trimmed V and J ends, which lost 0 bases and 10 bases, there was a span of 17 bases. The CDR3 has 15 residues.

The rearrangement uses TRBV7-3 and TRBJ2-6; no clear D gene. CDR3 length: 15 amino acids. Germline V gene data show CDR1 as SGHTA and CDR2 as FQGTGA. V was cut by 3 bases and J by 1 base, with 7 bases left in between. The CDR3 region has the DNA TGTGCCAGCAGCTTTGGGTCGTCTGGGGCCAACGTCCTGACTTTC. Its protein is CASSFGSSGANVLTF.

The gene calls are TRBV28 and TRBJ1-2; tentative D call: TRBD1 (5 bases). Germline CDR1 MDHEN, CDR2 SYDVKM. Trimming removed 10 bases at V and 2 bases at J, with 8 bases between. This CDR3 is 11 amino acids long. The CDR3 loop reads CATGQNYGYTF. The CDR3 nucleotides are TGTGCCACCGGACAAAACTATGGCTACACCTTC.

J is TRBJ2-7 and V is TRBV20-1; D remains ambiguous. Germline CDR1 reads DFQATT; CDR2 reads SNEGSKA (reference sequence). The CDR3 contains 13 residues. Trimming took 3 bases from V and 7 from J, leaving 16 bases between them. CDR3 region: CSASSAARWEQYF. As DNA, the CDR3 is TGCAGTGCTAGTAGTGCAGCCCGTTGGGAGCAGTACTTC.

The chain combines TRBV28 with TRBJ1-4; D possibly corresponds to TRBD1 (5 bases). Trimming took 11 bases from V and 8 from J, leaving 24 bases between them. Germline V gene lookup returns CDR1 MDHEN and CDR2 SYDVKM. This CDR3 comprises 15 residues. CDR3 DNA: TGTGCCGCCCGCAGTGGGGGACGGAGTTGGGAAAAACTGTTTTTT. It is translated as CAARSGGRSWEKLFF.